The rows below give T cell receptor beta chains drawn from one sample of a study of blood T cell repertoires in COVID-19. Only in-frame clones appear in the TCRdb table, and some are missing; sequencing was by immunoSEQ multiplex PCR. The data hold 150,000 to 200,000 clones, with around nine tenths observed a single time. Input material: peripheral blood. These receptors originate from a woman in her seventies with COVID-19, enrolled during active disease. Both conserved end residues are part of each CDR3.

V	J	CDR3
TRBV5-4	TRBJ2-5	CASSLIAGETQYF
TRBV13	TRBJ1-4	CASSALPGGINEKLFF
TRBV10-3	TRBJ2-2	CARTRTGELFF
TRBV19	TRBJ2-1	CASSIASGTYNEQFF
TRBV9	TRBJ1-6	CASSVGRAGYNSPLHF
TRBV10-3	TRBJ2-2	CAIGSLDVNTGELFF
TRBV6-6	TRBJ2-7	CASTKTAIYEQYF
TRBV3-1/TRBV3-2	TRBJ2-5	CASSRSGGDGFFGETQYF
TRBV5-8	TRBJ1-5	CASWRQGISNQPQHF
TRBV5-6	TRBJ2-2	CASSGGLARTGELFF
TRBV29-1	TRBJ1-1	CSVHTTRAFF
TRBV3-1/TRBV3-2	TRBJ2-3	CASSQEHYTDTQYF
TRBV28	TRBJ2-7	CASRGQGLYEQYF
TRBV4-3	TRBJ2-3	CASSQEGATSASSTDTQYF
TRBV5-6	TRBJ2-7	CASSGRDRFSYEQYF
TRBV7-3	TRBJ2-7	CASSAGGVGEQYF
TRBV19	TRBJ1-5	CASSTYHIPGQGFQPQHF
TRBV27	TRBJ2-7	CASSYRRAGQGYEQYF
TRBV28	TRBJ2-7	CASLRRGNYEQYF
TRBV9	TRBJ1-6	CASSPRRGILFF
TRBV28	TRBJ2-1	CASSLVLAGLGEQFF
TRBV5-4	TRBJ2-7	CASSLGGRADEQYF
TRBV24-1	TRBJ2-2	CATSAQRDRGAGELFF
TRBV30	TRBJ1-5	CAWSSGDNQPQHF
TRBV5-4	TRBJ2-7	CASSLPGAYEQYF
TRBV5-1	TRBJ1-2	CASSIGGQGNGYTF
TRBV28	TRBJ1-2	CASREGQNYGYTF
TRBV11-2	TRBJ2-7	CASSTPILTSSQSSYEQYF
TRBV3-1/TRBV3-2	TRBJ2-1	CASEGLADNEQFF
TRBV4-2	TRBJ2-7	CASSLAEGEQYF
TRBV2	TRBJ2-7	CASSLALAGVKYF
TRBV11-2	TRBJ2-7	CASRPGLGSEQYF
TRBV6-5	TRBJ2-5	CASSYSGSSEETQYF
TRBV6-4	TRBJ1-5	CASEGTGTGIGNQPQHF
TRBV28	TRBJ1-1	CASRRTGPHTEAFF
TRBV5-1	TRBJ1-2	CASSTGDVGYTF
TRBV9	TRBJ2-3	CASSVDGASDTQYF
TRBV2	TRBJ2-2	CASQGGLSTGELFF
TRBV7-9	TRBJ2-3	CASSMAPGGREADTQYF
TRBV7-9	TRBJ2-2	CASSLVRGVNTGELFF
TRBV2	TRBJ1-4	CASSEFGTDNEKLFF
TRBV10-3	TRBJ2-6	CAAYGTAATGANVLTF
TRBV5-1	TRBJ1-3	CASSSGTAGNTIYF
TRBV7-9	TRBJ2-5	CASSLGVHSQETQYF
TRBV7-2	TRBJ2-7	CASSLGSVSSYEQYF
TRBV14	TRBJ2-7	CASSPSSGRVYEQYF
TRBV19	TRBJ1-5	CASKHQAGGDQPQHF
TRBV30	TRBJ1-2	CAWSAGSYGYTF
TRBV5-1	TRBJ1-2	CASSSTPGQGAGGYTF
TRBV11-3	TRBJ2-5	CASSPGTSGSPSRETQYF
TRBV7-2	TRBJ2-7	CASSLLGLDSYEQYF
TRBV30	TRBJ1-1	CAWRGDSTTEAFF